This section outlines one TCR beta chain sequence together with its context. Trimming cost V 5 bases and J 5 bases, with 14 bases left between them. The CDR3 is 14 residues long. From germline, CDR1 is SGHTA and CDR2 FQGNSA. The data were obtained in a study of blood T cell repertoires in COVID-19. For the study at large: Sites in the United States, Italy and Spain provided acute and convalescent COVID-19 samples. Sources were T cells, B-cell-depleted T cells, or PBMCs; the material itself was cDNA or gDNA.

In the original workflow: Estimation of nucleated cell counts was performed using reference gene primer amplification. Method: immunoSEQ multiplex PCR; TCRdb's copy keeps in-frame clones and lacks some. V, J and clone size reflect that table, while D and trimming were determined from the DNA. Of about 35,000 clones listed, 87% were seen once; the top ten hold about a tenth. The sample taken for sequencing was peripheral blood. The source is an elderly man with active COVID-19. The chain employs TRBV7-2 and TRBJ2-3, with D tentatively TRBD2 (5 bases). CDR3 DNA sequence: TGTGCCAGCAGCCCTTCTTTAGGGAGAGATACGCAGTATTTT. Protein: CASSPSLGRDTQYF.